In this sample, the clone carrying this TCR beta chain turned up a few times. One entry per CDR3 protein results from TCRdb running MiXCR on the reads. The sample includes roughly 300,000 distinct CDR3 sequences, more than 8% seen only once; the top ten take roughly 4%. The source of the sample is a study of T cell repertoires in cytomegalovirus infection. Germline CDR1 MDHEN, CDR2 SYDVKM. V was trimmed by 5 bases and J by 1 base, leaving 17 bases between them. The CDR3 sequence is 16 residues long. V and J are TRBV28 and TRBJ1-1; D perhaps matches TRBD1 (5 bases). This receptor was obtained from a human donor in good health (CMV status not recorded). Some clones in this sample may be carry-over from other donors' samples. Sequencing was done on a sample of PBMCs. The CDR3 DNA sequence: TGTGCCAGCAGTCCTTCTATCGGTGGGGGGAACACTGAAGCTTTCTTT. Translated, it gives CASSPSIGGGNTEAFF.